These 30 T cell receptor beta chains were all obtained from the same sample, sequenced in a study of Graves' ophthalmopathy and Graves' hyperthyroidism (dated by TCRdb to the late 2010s). The sequencing machine was an Illumina HiSeq 2000. For repertoire sequencing, the TCR beta CDR3 regions were amplified from RNA transcripts. The first round of RT-PCR was done with HTBI primers and the Qiagen OneStep RT-PCR kit, and was followed by a second round of multiplex PCR, then size selection and purification. Starting from the raw public reads, TCRdb applied fastp trimming at Q25, assembled clones with MiXCR and retained in-frame beta chains. Records with the same CDR3 protein are collapsed into one entry carrying the most frequent genes and DNA. For this sample the table gives over a million distinct CDR3 sequences, of which around a third were detected only once. The leading ten clones occupy over 8.5% of the sample.

Sequenced: peripheral blood or thyroid tissue (not recorded which). Source of these receptors: an adult man with Graves' hyperthyroidism.

This chain links TRBV11-2 with TRBJ1-1; no clear D. Trimming took 1 base from V and 3 from J, leaving 15 bases between them. CDR3 size: 16 residues. Germline CDR1 reads SGHAT; CDR2 reads FQNNGV. CDR3 in amino acids: CASSLGRTPEDTEAFF. The CDR3 DNA is TGTGCCAGCAGCTTAGGAAGAACCCCCGAAGACACTGAAGCTTTCTTT.

This clonotype appeared once. This may be a read error, as it is one base from a much larger clone. This chain connects TRBV2 to TRBJ2-7, with unresolved D. The length of the CDR3 is 13 residues. Germline assignment: CDR1 SNHLY and CDR2 FYNNEI. CDR3 protein: CASRPIRIYERYF. In DNA, the CDR3 is TGTGCCAGCAGACCGATCAGGATATACGAGCGGTACTTC.

The table lists this clonotype with many counts. V is TRBV12-3 or TRBV12-4 and J is TRBJ1-2; possibly TRBD1 for D (5 bases). This CDR3 has 13 amino acids. Between the trimmed V and J ends, which lost 1 base and 8 bases, there was a span of 11 bases. The CDR3 reads CASSLVGRDGYTF. The CDR3 coding sequence is TGTGCCAGCAGTTTAGTGGGACGTGACGGCTACACCTTC.

The chain recombines TRBV25-1 with TRBJ1-2; 7 nucleotides align to TRBD1. V lost 5 bases and J lost 4; bases outside the gene matches: 10. This CDR3 has 15 amino acids. Germline V lookup: CDR1 MGHDK, CDR2 SYGVNS. CDR3: CASSYIDRATYGYTF. CDR3 sequence (DNA): TGTGCCAGCAGTTACATCGACAGGGCGACCTATGGCTACACCTTC.

This clonotype was observed at least ten times. The rearrangement links TRBV10-1 to TRBJ2-5; D gene uncertain. Trimming took off 2 bases at V and 4 bases at J, with 14 bases between the two ends. The CDR3 is 15 amino acids. From germline, CDR1 is WNHNN and CDR2 SYGVQD (reference sequence). The CDR3 nucleotides read TGCGCCAGCAGTGAGGGAGCAGCATCGTCAGAGACCCAGTACTTC. Translating gives CASSEGAASSETQYF.

This clonotype was recorded at least ten times. The germline gene is not matched at one end of the junction; a read error may be the cause. The chain carries TRBV5-1 and TRBJ2-2; 9 nucleotides agree with TRBD1. CDR1 and CDR2 (germline): SGHRS, YFSETQ. The CDR3 length is 14 residues. CDR3 sequence (DNA): TGTGCCAGCAGCGGACAGGGGTCCACCGGGGAGCTGTTTTTT. It encodes CASSGQGSTGELFF.

This clonotype appeared many times. The V gene is TRBV19, the J gene TRBJ1-5, with 7 positions matching TRBD1. The J segment lost 3 bases and the V segment lost 4 bases, leaving 6 bases of the junction unmatched. The germline gives CDR1 LNHDA, CDR2 SQIVND (reference sequence). The CDR3 runs to 15 residues. This CDR3 is CASSRQGSANQPQHF. The CDR3 region has the DNA TGTGCCAGTAGTAGACAGGGTTCCGCCAATCAGCCCCAGCATTTT.

Only a few counts were recorded for this clonotype. The genes are TRBV9 and TRBJ1-2, with 8 bases aligning to TRBD1. V shed 0 bases, J shed 4 bases, and the junction held 5 bases outside the gene matches. Per germline, CDR1 SGDLS and CDR2 YYNGEE. The CDR3 sequence is 15 residues long. The CDR3 coding sequence is TGTGCCAGCAGCGTAGGGACAGGGATGTTCTATGGCTACACCTTC. Amino acids: CASSVGTGMFYGYTF.

CDR3 in amino acids: CASSRLAVTTGELFF. Here the CDR3 DNA reads TGTGCCAGCAGTCGACTAGCGGTAACCACCGGGGAGCTGTTTTTT. The gene calls are TRBV6-2 or TRBV6-3 and TRBJ2-2, with 9 bases lining up with TRBD2. Germline V CDR1 and CDR2: MNHEY, SVGEGT. V was pared by 5 bases and J by 4 bases, with 5 bases of the junction left unmatched. CDR3 length equals 15 residues.

As regards this clonotype: Mismatch with germline at one junction end may stem from a read error. The rearrangement uses TRBV10-3 and TRBJ2-6; 7 bases match TRBD1. Germline V gives CDR1 ENHRY, CDR2 SYGVKD. CDR3 size: 14 residues. The CDR3 nucleotides are TGTGCCATCAGTGGAGCCGAGGGGGCCCACGTCCTGACTTTC. Amino acid sequence: CAISGAEGAHVLTF.

In this sample, this clonotype turned up many times. The chain uses TRBV6-6 and TRBJ2-7; D is possibly TRBD1 (5 bases). The V end lost 6 bases, the J end lost 2 bases, and 11 bases lay between the germline ends. This CDR3 region has 13 residues. Germline assignment: CDR1 MNHNY and CDR2 SVGAGI (reference sequence). DNA of the CDR3: TGTGCCAGCAGACAAAGACAGACCTACGAGCAGTACTTC. The encoded protein is CASRQRQTYEQYF.

This clonotype was detected only a few times. The J gene is TRBJ1-2, the V gene TRBV29-1; D gene ambiguous. CDR3 size: 11 residues. Germline CDR1 is SQVTM and CDR2 is ANQGSEA. Trimming shortened V by 7 bases and J by 4 bases, and 10 bases separated the two germline ends. The CDR3 DNA is TGCAGCGCCGAGGAATTCTATGGCTACACCTTC. Amino acid sequence: CSAEEFYGYTF.

About this clonotype itself: A read error may explain this, as a much larger clone is one base away. The gene calls are TRBV10-3 and TRBJ1-5; D not certain. The germline V gene encodes CDR1 ENHRY and CDR2 SYGVKD. This CDR3 has 14 amino acids. CDR3 sequence (DNA): TGTGCCAGCAGTTTAGGGCTCAAGGGTCAGCCCCAGCATTTT. Residues: CASSLGLKGQPQHF.

This clonotype has ten or more counts. The gene calls are TRBV19 and TRBJ1-5; 8 nucleotides agree with TRBD1. This CDR3 contains 15 residues. Germline V gives CDR1 LNHDA, CDR2 SQIVND (reference sequence). Unmatched junction bases numbered 6, after V lost 6 bases and J lost 2 bases. The CDR3 nucleotides are TGTGCCAGTAGGATTGACAGGGGAGGCAATCAGCCCCAGCATTTT. Its translation is CASRIDRGGNQPQHF. Based on the CDR3 plus reference TRBV19 and TRBJ1-5, the full variable domain is DGGITQSPKYLFRKEGQNVTLSCEQNLNHDAMYWYRQDPGQGLRLIYYSQIVNDFQKGDIAEGYSVSREKKESFPLTVTSAQKNPTAFYLCASRIDRGGNQPQHFGDGTRLSIL.

This clonotype was recorded many times. This chain joins TRBV14 and TRBJ1-3; TRBD1 is a possible D gene (5 bases). CDR1 is SGHDN, CDR2 FVKESK, per germline. Between the trimmed V and J ends, which lost 6 bases and 0 bases, there was a span of 12 bases. The CDR3 length is 15 residues. The CDR3: CASRYDSNSGNTIYF. In nucleotides, the CDR3 is TGTGCCAGCAGATACGACAGTAACTCTGGAAACACCATATATTTT.

The rearrangement uses TRBV20-1 and TRBJ1-1; 9 bases fit TRBD1. The CDR3 sequence is 12 residues long. Per germline, CDR1 DFQATT and CDR2 SNEGSKA (reference sequence). V was clipped by 6 bases and J by 8 bases; unmatched bases: 7. The CDR3 region has the DNA TGCAGTGCCTCTAGCGGGACAGGGGAAGCTTTCTTT. Encoded protein: CSASSGTGEAFF.

Remarks on this clonotype: A much larger clonotype is one base distant, so this may be a read error. This chain connects TRBV13 to TRBJ2-7; a weak D match, TRBD1 (5 bases). This CDR3 is built from 14 residues. Germline V gives CDR1 PRHDT, CDR2 FYEKMQ (reference sequence). V dropped 5 bases and J dropped 3 bases, with 14 bases sitting between them. The chain's CDR3 is CASSQGFPLYEQYF. CDR3 in DNA: TGTGCCAGCAGCCAGGGTTTCCCCCTCTACGAGCAGTACTTC. The full variable domain, its missing parts supplied by reference TRBV13 and TRBJ2-7, is AAGVIQSPRHLIKEKRETATLKCYPIPRHDTVYWYQQGPGQDPQFLISFYEKMQSDKGSIPDRFSAQQFSDYHSELNMSSLELGDSALYFCASSQGFPLYEQYFGPGTRLTVT.

This chain links TRBV20-1 with TRBJ2-7; no clear D gene. There are 11 residues in the CDR3. Germline CDR1 reads DFQATT; CDR2 reads SNEGSKA (reference sequence). The chain's CDR3 is CSVSKNYEQYF. The CDR3 DNA reads TGCAGCGTTTCAAAGAATTACGAGCAGTACTTC.

V gene TRBV19 combines with J gene TRBJ2-5; 7 nucleotides align to TRBD1. From germline, CDR1 is LNHDA and CDR2 SQIVND (reference sequence). The CDR3 runs 14 residues. Unmatched junction bases numbered 15, after V lost 8 bases and J lost 9 bases. The CDR3, as DNA: TGTGCCAGTGGATCCGGGACAGACAATCAGCCCCAGTACTTC. Amino acid sequence: CASGSGTDNQPQYF. Looking up the rest from reference TRBV19 and TRBJ2-5 gives the full variable domain: DGGITQSPKYLFRKEGQNVTLSCEQNLNHDAMYWYRQDPGQGLRLIYYSQIVNDFQKGDIAEGYSVSREKKESFPLTVTSAQKNPTAFYLCASGSGTDNQPQYFGPGTRLLVL.

The chain carries TRBV4-1 and TRBJ1-6, with no clear D. The CDR3 contains 17 residues. Trimming shortened V by 2 bases and J by 0 bases, and 11 bases separated the two germline ends. Germline-derived CDR1 and CDR2 are MGHRA and YSYEKL. The CDR3 region is CASSQSRESSYNSPLHF. The CDR3 nucleotides are TGCGCCAGCAGCCAATCACGGGAAAGCTCCTATAATTCACCCCTCCACTTT.

With regard to this clonotype: The junction and the germline gene differ at one end; a read error may be behind it. The gene calls are TRBV7-2 and TRBJ2-2; D gene unclear. The CDR3 is 14 amino acids. Germline CDR1 SGHTA, CDR2 FQGNSA. The CDR3 DNA follows: TGCGCCAGCAGCCCACCTACAATTCGCGGGGAGCTGTTTTTT. Residues: CASSPPTIRGELFF.

At least ten counts were recorded for this clonotype. This chain joins TRBV7-8 and TRBJ1-1, with 7 bases aligning to TRBD1. Trimming cost V 5 bases and J 0 bases; bases outside gene matches: 15. This CDR3 is 18 amino acids long. Germline-derived CDR1 and CDR2 are SGHVS and FQNEAQ. The CDR3 coding sequence is TGTGCCAGCAGCAAAGTGGGACAGAGAGGATCCATGAACACTGAAGCTTTCTTT. Translating it yields CASSKVGQRGSMNTEAFF.

The table lists this clonotype with many counts. The V and J genes are TRBV12-3 or TRBV12-4 and TRBJ1-1; D unresolved. V lost 4 bases and J 6 bases, leaving 12 bases between the germline ends. This CDR3 region has 13 residues. Here the CDR3 reads CASSWQLVAEAFF. The CDR3 DNA sequence: TGTGCCAGCAGTTGGCAGCTTGTCGCTGAAGCTTTCTTT.

The rearrangement joins TRBV9 to TRBJ1-2; 8 bases are shared with TRBD1. After removal of 3 bases from V and 7 bases from J, the junction contained 14 bases not matched to a gene. Germline-derived CDR1 and CDR2 are SGDLS and YYNGEE. This CDR3 is 16 amino acids long. DNA for the CDR3: TGTGCCAGCAGCGGAGAACAGGGGGGTGGTTGGACTGGCTACACCTTC. Protein sequence: CASSGEQGGGWTGYTF.

The sample holds a few counts of this clonotype. This chain links TRBV7-2 with TRBJ1-6; TRBD1 matches at 10 bases. J lost 11 bases, V lost 5 bases, and 12 bases had no gene match. Germline V gene data show CDR1 as SGHTA and CDR2 as FQGNSA. This CDR3 contains 16 residues. In DNA, the CDR3 is TGTGCCAGCAGCCATGACGAGTGGGGACAGGGGACACCCCTCCACTTT. Its translation: CASSHDEWGQGTPLHF. The entire variable domain, with the rest obtained from reference TRBV7-2 and TRBJ1-6, is as follows: GAGVSQSPSNKVTEKGKDVELRCDPISGHTALYWYRQSLGQGLEFLIYFQGNSAPDKSGLPSDRFSAERTGGSVSTLTIQRTQQEDSAVYLCASSHDEWGQGTPLHFGNGTRLTVT.

The genes are TRBV4-3 and TRBJ2-7; TRBD1 might be the D (5 bases). Per the germline V gene, CDR1 is LGHNA and CDR2 is YSLEER. The germline V and J ends were trimmed by 2 bases and 2 bases, with 10 bases remaining between them. This CDR3 spans 14 amino acids. As DNA, the CDR3 is TGCGCCAGCAGCCAATCGCAGGGTACCTACGAGCAGTACTTC. Protein: CASSQSQGTYEQYF.

This clonotype showed up just a few times. This chain uses TRBV7-8 with TRBJ2-1, with 13 positions matching TRBD2. The CDR3 length is 16 residues. Per the germline V gene, CDR1 is SGHVS and CDR2 is FQNEAQ. V shed 0 bases and J 10 bases; nucleotides not matched to a gene: 6. CDR3 protein: CASSLARLAGGREQFF. The CDR3 coding sequence is TGTGCCAGCAGCTTAGCACGACTAGCGGGGGGTCGAGAGCAGTTCTTC.

In its sample, this clonotype was seen a few times. The CDR3 here is CAWKSTWGEQYF. CDR3 DNA: TGTGCCTGGAAATCGACATGGGGGGAGCAGTACTTC. The chain uses TRBV30 and TRBJ2-7; possibly TRBD1 or TRBD2 for D (5 bases each). The V and J ends lost 4 bases and 7 bases respectively, with 14 bases between them. This CDR3 has 12 amino acids. Germline lookup yields CDR1 GTSNPN and CDR2 SVGIG (reference sequence).

As concerns this clonotype: One end of the junction is discordant with germline, which a read error may explain. The CDR3: CASSRTGTSRDEQCF. The CDR3 region has the DNA TGTGCCAGCAGCCGGACGGGGACCTCCCGGGACGAGCAGTGCTTC. The V and J genes are TRBV14 and TRBJ2-7; tentatively, D is TRBD1 or TRBD2 (5 bases each). This CDR3 spans 15 amino acids. The germline V gene has CDR1 SGHDN and CDR2 FVKESK. Full variable domain (remainder filled in from reference TRBV14 and TRBJ2-7): EAGVTQFPSHSVIEKGQTVTLRCDPISGHDNLYWYRRVMGKEIKFLLHFVKESKQDESGMPNNRFLAERTGGTYSTLKVQPAELEDSGVYFCASSRTGTSRDEQCFGPGTRLTVT.

Note on this clonotype: This may arise from a read error, as a much more abundant clone is one base away. J is TRBJ1-6 and V is TRBV20-1; no reliable D call. The V gene lost 1 base and the J gene lost 9 bases, with 10 bases spanning the gap. The germline gives CDR1 DFQATT, CDR2 SNEGSKA (reference sequence). The CDR3 spans 13 residues. The CDR3 loop reads CSARGRTASPLHF. DNA for the CDR3: TGCAGTGCTAGAGGACGGACGGCTTCACCCCTCCACTTT.